The 30 T cell receptor beta chains presented below share a single source sample, sequenced in a study of shared clonotypes between healthy human individuals. The data were produced by immunoSEQ multiplex PCR, yet TCRdb's version contains in-frame clones alone and is incomplete. The data contain roughly 500,000 clones, approximately 79% of them singletons. The material sequenced was PBMCs. These receptors were taken from a woman aged 40 to 50 in good health. Some clones in this sample may be carry-over from other donors' samples.

The genes are TRBV30 and TRBJ1-1; D remains ambiguous. The CDR3 is made up of 12 amino acids. CDR1 GTSNPN and CDR2 SVGIG come from the germline V gene (reference sequence). V lost 2 bases and J 4 bases, leaving 8 bases between the germline ends. The CDR3 DNA sequence: TGTGCCTGGAGTCTTGGCGGCACTGAAGCTTTCTTT. Protein sequence: CAWSLGGTEAFF.

V usage is TRBV28 and J usage is TRBJ2-2, with D maybe TRBD2 (6 bases). The ends were cut back, 5 bases at V and 1 base at J, with 11 bases in the middle. Germline V gives CDR1 MDHEN, CDR2 SYDVKM. The CDR3 consists of 15 residues. The CDR3 nucleotides read TGTGCCAGCAGTGAAGCGGGTATGAACACCGGGGAGCTGTTTTTT. Translated, it gives CASSEAGMNTGELFF.

The genes are TRBV6-1 and TRBJ2-7; 7 bases agree with TRBD2. With 7 bases clipped from V and 5 bases from J, the junction kept 8 bases outside the gene matches. This CDR3 contains 13 residues. CDR1 and CDR2 (germline): MNHNS, SASEGT. The CDR3 here is CASTLPLADEQYF. The CDR3 DNA reads as TGTGCCAGCACCTTGCCTCTAGCGGACGAGCAGTACTTC.

This chain joins TRBV9 and TRBJ2-1; tentative D call: TRBD2 (5 bases). CDR3 length: 15 residues. Germline values: CDR1 SGDLS, CDR2 YYNGEE. The germline V and J ends were trimmed by 4 bases and 2 bases, with 13 bases remaining between them. Here the CDR3 DNA reads TGTGCCAGCAGCAAAGGGCGGGTCCCCTACAATGAGCAGTTCTTC. This codes for CASSKGRVPYNEQFF.

The V and J genes are TRBV6-5 and TRBJ2-7, with 11 bases matching TRBD1. V dropped 2 bases and J dropped 4; count of bases not matched to a gene: 4. This CDR3 is built from 15 residues. Germline-derived CDR1 and CDR2 are MNHEY and SVGAGI. In DNA form, the CDR3 reads TGTGCCAGCAGTTACCGGGACAGGGGGGGGTACGAGCAGTACTTC. Amino acids: CASSYRDRGGYEQYF.

The CDR3 DNA reads as TGTGCCAGTAGTAACCGTGGAACCGGGGAGCTGTTTTTT. It yields the protein CASSNRGTGELFF. The chain carries TRBV19 and TRBJ2-2; D is ambiguous. The CDR3 spans 13 residues. Looked up from germline, CDR1 is LNHDA and CDR2 is SQIVND (reference sequence). Trimming took off 4 bases at V and 5 bases at J, with 8 bases between the two ends.

This chain uses TRBV2 with TRBJ2-2; D is unresolved. The germline V gene encodes CDR1 SNHLY and CDR2 FYNNEI. The CDR3 has 15 residues. The V end was cut by 3 bases, the J end by 4 bases, with 12 bases between. In DNA, the CDR3 is TGTGCCAGCAGTGAGGAGCCCAACCGCACCGGGGAGCTGTTTTTT. This translates into CASSEEPNRTGELFF.

The chain has TRBV2 and TRBJ2-2; D may be TRBD1 (5 bases). V dropped 3 bases and J dropped 7 bases, with 15 bases sitting between them. The CDR3 spans 15 residues. Germline lookup yields CDR1 SNHLY and CDR2 FYNNEI. DNA for the CDR3: TGTGCCAGCAGTGAGATCCCGGGCCAGGGCGGGGAGCTGTTTTTT. Translating it yields CASSEIPGQGGELFF.

The chain uses TRBV13 and TRBJ2-7; possible D gene TRBD1, 5 bases. The CDR3 sequence is 17 residues long. Germline CDR1 and CDR2: PRHDT and FYEKMQ (reference sequence). Trimming left V 5 bases short and J 3 bases short, with 23 bases between. CDR3 coding DNA: TGTGCCAGCAGCCCCCAGTTCATAAGGGGCGACAACTACGAGCAGTACTTC. It translates to CASSPQFIRGDNYEQYF.

The chain carries TRBV6-1 and TRBJ1-5; D is possibly TRBD1 (5 bases). CDR1 is MNHNS, CDR2 SASEGT, per germline. CDR3 length: 14 residues. The V end lost 4 bases, the J end lost 2 bases, and 9 bases lay between the germline ends. CDR3 nucleotides: TGTGCCAGCAGTGGAGGGGCTGGCAATCAGCCCCAGCATTTT. This gives the protein CASSGGAGNQPQHF.

The V call is TRBV5-1, the J call TRBJ1-1; weak D call: TRBD1 (5 bases). CDR3 length: 14 amino acids. Germline V lookup: CDR1 SGHRS, CDR2 YFSETQ. Between the trimmed V and J ends, which lost 5 bases and 1 base, there was a span of 12 bases. Here the CDR3 reads CASRTQTENTEAFF. CDR3 sequence (DNA): TGCGCCAGCAGGACACAGACAGAGAACACTGAAGCTTTCTTT. Full variable domain (outside the CDR3, taken from reference TRBV5-1 and TRBJ1-1): KAGVTQTPRYLIKTRGQQVTLSCSPISGHRSVSWYQQTPGQGLQFLFEYFSETQRNKGNFPGRFSGRQFSNSRSEMNVSTLELGDSALYLCASRTQTENTEAFFGQGTRLTVV.

J is TRBJ2-1 and V is TRBV11-3, with D hard to call. Per the germline V gene, CDR1 is SGHNT and CDR2 is YENEEA. V lost 1 base to trimming and J lost 0 bases, with 7 bases between them. The CDR3 covers 15 residues. The chain's CDR3 is CASSLAHSSYNEQFF. The CDR3 nucleotides read TGTGCCAGCAGCTTAGCCCATAGCTCCTACAATGAGCAGTTCTTC.

In this sample, this clone turned up many times. Additional DNA sequences in this sample encode the identical CDR3. The rearrangement uses TRBV5-4 and TRBJ1-3; 7 bases are shared with TRBD1. In germline, CDR1 is SGHNT, CDR2 YYREEE (reference sequence). The CDR3 is made up of 14 amino acids. The junction had 1 base not matched to a gene; V was cut back by 3 bases and J by 1 base. In DNA form, the CDR3 reads TGTGCCAGCAGCTCCAGGGGGTCTGGAAACACCATATATTTT. It codes for CASSSRGSGNTIYF.

V gene TRBV11-1 combines with J gene TRBJ2-5, with 7 bases aligning to TRBD1. CDR3 length equals 15 residues. Germline CDR1 reads SGHAT; CDR2 reads FQDESV (reference sequence). The ends lost 4 bases at V and 2 bases at J; junction bases unmatched: 7. The CDR3 region is CASSSGQKLQETQYF. In DNA form, the CDR3 reads TGTGCCAGCAGCTCGGGACAGAAACTACAAGAGACCCAGTACTTC.

J is TRBJ1-1 and V is TRBV20-1; D is unresolved. Germline lookup yields CDR1 DFQATT and CDR2 SNEGSKA (reference sequence). The CDR3 has 11 residues. CDR3 sequence reads: CSARPPTEAFF. CDR3 sequence (DNA): TGCAGCGCAAGGCCTCCCACTGAAGCTTTCTTT.

CDR3 protein: CASSFAGPNTEAFF. The CDR3 region has the DNA TGTGCCAGCAGCTTCGCCGGACCGAACACTGAAGCTTTCTTT. The chain carries TRBV7-2 and TRBJ1-1; no clear D. This CDR3 region has 14 residues. Trimming took 3 bases from V and 1 from J, leaving 9 bases between them. The V gene's germline CDR1 is SGHTA and CDR2 FQGNSA.

V gene TRBV10-2 combines with J gene TRBJ2-5; D possibly corresponds to TRBD2 (6 bases). Judging by the DNA end, TRBJ2-7 fits better; the J call may be wrong. CDR3 length equals 17 residues. Germline V gene lookup returns CDR1 WSHSY and CDR2 SAAADI. This CDR3 reads CASSEALGWAGTYEQYF. The CDR3 DNA reads TGCGCCAGCAGTGAGGCCCTGGGGTGGGCGGGAACCTACGAGCAGTACTTC.

V usage is TRBV19 and J usage is TRBJ1-5; possible D gene TRBD1, 6 bases. Germline loops: CDR1 LNHDA, CDR2 SQIVND (reference sequence). The CDR3 runs to 17 residues. V was clipped by 0 bases and J by 4 bases, with 16 bases between them. The CDR3 DNA sequence: TGTGCCAGTAGTATAGATCCTTGGAGGGGGGAGAATCAGCCCCAGCATTTT. It specifies CASSIDPWRGENQPQHF.

This chain's CDR3 is CASSAGYNNEQFF. CDR3 sequence (DNA): TGCGCCAGCAGTGCCGGCTACAACAATGAGCAGTTCTTC. This rearrangement joins TRBV10-2 to TRBJ2-1; D is undetermined. Trimming shortened V by 4 bases and J by 5 bases, and 9 bases separated the two germline ends. CDR3 length: 13 residues. CDR1 is WSHSY, CDR2 SAAADI, per germline.

The V gene is TRBV18, the J gene TRBJ2-7, with a possible D match to TRBD2 (6 bases). Germline V gene sequence: CDR1 KGHSH, CDR2 LQKENI. This CDR3 region has 15 residues. Deletions cut 5 bases from V and 2 bases from J, with 16 bases between. The CDR3 spells CASSRSVADPYEQYF. DNA for the CDR3: TGTGCCAGCTCAAGGTCGGTAGCGGACCCCTACGAGCAGTACTTC.

This chain links TRBV15 with TRBJ1-2, with D perhaps TRBD1 (6 bases). Germline CDR1 is LNHNV and CDR2 is YYDKDF (reference sequence). There are 13 residues in the CDR3. Deletions cut 5 bases from V and 2 bases from J, with 9 bases between. The CDR3 DNA reads TGTGCCACCAGCGTGGACAGAAACTATGGCTACACCTTC. It translates to CATSVDRNYGYTF.

V usage is TRBV5-5 and J usage is TRBJ2-7; 10 nucleotides line up with TRBD1. This CDR3 is built from 20 residues. CDR1 and CDR2 from the germline V gene are SGHKS and YYEKEE (reference sequence). V shed 5 bases, J shed 0 bases, and the junction held 20 bases outside the gene matches. The CDR3: CASSPTGGVGIARSSYEQYF. The CDR3, as DNA: TGTGCCAGCAGTCCGACAGGGGGCGTTGGAATCGCGCGGAGCTCCTACGAGCAGTACTTC. Looking up the rest from reference TRBV5-5 and TRBJ2-7 gives the full variable domain: DAGVTQSPTHLIKTRGQQVTLRCSPISGHKSVSWYQQVLGQGPQFIFQYYEKEERGRGNFPDRFSARQFPNYSSELNVNALLLGDSALYLCASSPTGGVGIARSSYEQYFGPGTRLTVT.

The chain uses TRBV2 and TRBJ2-7, with D possibly being TRBD1 (7 bases). Trimming shortened V by 6 bases and J by 2 bases, and 11 bases separated the two germline ends. The germline gives CDR1 SNHLY, CDR2 FYNNEI. The CDR3 runs 13 residues. DNA for the CDR3: TGTGCCAGCAGGCGGGACAGACCCTACGAGCAGTACTTC. This encodes CASRRDRPYEQYF.

J is TRBJ2-7 and V is TRBV9; D is perhaps TRBD1 or TRBD2 (5 bases each). Deletions cut 0 bases from V and 4 bases from J, with 14 bases between. The CDR3 sequence is 15 residues long. Germline V gene lookup returns CDR1 SGDLS and CDR2 YYNGEE. The CDR3 sequence is CASSVGLGEGYEQYF. CDR3 nucleotide sequence: TGTGCCAGCAGCGTAGGGCTGGGAGAGGGGTACGAGCAGTACTTC.

The rearrangement joins TRBV7-3 to TRBJ2-1, with D perhaps matching TRBD1 (5 bases). Germline loops: CDR1 SGHTA, CDR2 FQGTGA. The CDR3 length is 15 residues. Trimming pared 5 bases from V and 1 base from J, leaving 12 bases between. The DNA for the CDR3 is TGTGCCAGCAGCCCCGACAGTAATTCCTACAATGAGCAGTTCTTC. It translates to CASSPDSNSYNEQFF. Using reference TRBV7-3 and TRBJ2-1 for the parts outside the CDR3, the full variable domain is GAGVSQTPSNKVTEKGKYVELRCDPISGHTALYWYRQSLGQGPEFLIYFQGTGAADDSGLPNDRFFAVRPEGSVSTLKIQRTERGDSAVYLCASSPDSNSYNEQFFGPGTRLTVL.

This clone was found a few times. The V and J genes are TRBV7-9 and TRBJ1-3, with TRBD1 as a possible D gene (5 bases). Germline V CDR1 and CDR2: SEHNR, FQNEAQ (reference sequence). The CDR3 extends over 16 amino acids. V dropped 5 bases and J dropped 0 bases, with 14 bases sitting between them. This CDR3 reads CASSATVSSSGNTIYF. CDR3 sequence (DNA): TGTGCCAGCAGCGCGACAGTCTCGAGCTCTGGAAACACCATATATTTT.

CDR3 protein: CASSPSRGGYNEQFF. For the CDR3, the DNA is TGTGCCAGCAGCCCGAGCCGTGGAGGGTACAATGAGCAGTTCTTC. The chain has TRBV7-9 and TRBJ2-1; weak D call: TRBD2 (6 bases). This CDR3 is 15 amino acids long. Germline lookup yields CDR1 SEHNR and CDR2 FQNEAQ (reference sequence). Trimming pared 5 bases from V and 4 bases from J, leaving 15 bases between.

The chain uses TRBV7-2 and TRBJ1-5; D not resolved. Looked up from germline, CDR1 is SGHTA and CDR2 is FQGNSA. Deletions cut 5 bases from V and 0 bases from J, with 11 bases between. CDR3 length equals 15 residues. CDR3 amino acids: CASSLGVYSNQPQHF. DNA of the CDR3: TGTGCCAGCAGCCTGGGTGTATATAGCAATCAGCCCCAGCATTTT.

The chain uses TRBV5-1 and TRBJ2-2; TRBD2 matches 12 bases. J gave up 8 bases and V 4 bases, and 3 bases lay outside the gene matches. CDR3 size: 14 residues. CDR1 and CDR2 from the germline V gene are SGHRS and YFSETQ. Here the CDR3 DNA reads TGCGCCAGCAGCGCGACTAGCGGGAGTGGGGAGCTGTTTTTT. Its translation: CASSATSGSGELFF.

V gene TRBV30 combines with J gene TRBJ1-2; unclear D gene. CDR1 is GTSNPN, CDR2 SVGIG, per germline (reference sequence). This CDR3 region has 12 residues. Trimming removed 2 bases from V and 7 bases from J, with 11 bases in between. The CDR3 DNA reads as TGTGCCTGGAGTCCGTCCGGACGTGGCTACACCTTC. It specifies CAWSPSGRGYTF. Looking up the rest from reference TRBV30 and TRBJ1-2 gives the full variable domain: SQTIHQWPATLVQPVGSPLSLECTVEGTSNPNLYWYRQAAGRGLQLLFYSVGIGQISSEVPQNLSASRPQDRQFILSSKKLLLSDSGFYLCAWSPSGRGYTFGSGTRLTVV.